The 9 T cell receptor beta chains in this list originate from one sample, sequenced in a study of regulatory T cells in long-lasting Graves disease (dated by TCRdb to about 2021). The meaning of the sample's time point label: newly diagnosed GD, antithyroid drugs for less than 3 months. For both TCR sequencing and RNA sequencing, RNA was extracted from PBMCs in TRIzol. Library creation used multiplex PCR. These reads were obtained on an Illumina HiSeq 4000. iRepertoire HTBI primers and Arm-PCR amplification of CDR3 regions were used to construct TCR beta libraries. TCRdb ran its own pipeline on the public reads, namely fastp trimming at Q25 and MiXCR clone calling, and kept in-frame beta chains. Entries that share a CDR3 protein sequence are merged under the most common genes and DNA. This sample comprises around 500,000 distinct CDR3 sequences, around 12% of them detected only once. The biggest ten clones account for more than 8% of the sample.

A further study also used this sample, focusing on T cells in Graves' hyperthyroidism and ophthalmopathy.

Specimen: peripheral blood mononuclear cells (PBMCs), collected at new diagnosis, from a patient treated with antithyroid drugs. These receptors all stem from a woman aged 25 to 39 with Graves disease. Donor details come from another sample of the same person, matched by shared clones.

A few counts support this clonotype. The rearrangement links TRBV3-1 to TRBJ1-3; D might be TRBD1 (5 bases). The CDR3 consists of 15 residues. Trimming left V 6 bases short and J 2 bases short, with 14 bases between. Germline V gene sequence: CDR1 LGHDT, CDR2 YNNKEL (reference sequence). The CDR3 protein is CASSPAGGAGNTIYF. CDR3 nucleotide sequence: TGTGCCAGCAGTCCAGCCGGGGGGGCTGGAAACACCATATATTTT.

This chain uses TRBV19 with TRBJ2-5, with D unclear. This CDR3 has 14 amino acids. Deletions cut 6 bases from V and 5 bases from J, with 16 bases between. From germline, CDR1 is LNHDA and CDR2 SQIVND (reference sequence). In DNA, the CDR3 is TGTGCCAGTAGCCCGACGAGACCAAGGGAGACCCAGTACTTC. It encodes CASSPTRPRETQYF.

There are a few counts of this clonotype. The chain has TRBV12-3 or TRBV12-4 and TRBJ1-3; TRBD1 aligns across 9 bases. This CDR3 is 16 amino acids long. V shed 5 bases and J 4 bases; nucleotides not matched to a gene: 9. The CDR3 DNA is TGTGCCAGCAGTACCCGGGACAGGGATCAAGGAAACACCATATATTTT. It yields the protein CASSTRDRDQGNTIYF.

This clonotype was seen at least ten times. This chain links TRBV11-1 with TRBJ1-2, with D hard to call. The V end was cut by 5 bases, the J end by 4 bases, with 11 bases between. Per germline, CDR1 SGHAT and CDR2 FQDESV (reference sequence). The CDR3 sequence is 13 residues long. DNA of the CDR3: TGTGCCAGCAGCAAGGAAACACCCTATGGCTACACCTTC. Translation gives CASSKETPYGYTF.

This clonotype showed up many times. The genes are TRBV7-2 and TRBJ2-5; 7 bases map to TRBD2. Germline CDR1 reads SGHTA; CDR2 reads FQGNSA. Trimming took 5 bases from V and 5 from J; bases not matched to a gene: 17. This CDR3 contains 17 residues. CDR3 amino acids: CASSTNREGLVLETQYF. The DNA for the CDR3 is TGTGCCAGCAGCACGAATAGGGAGGGCTTGGTATTGGAGACCCAGTACTTC.

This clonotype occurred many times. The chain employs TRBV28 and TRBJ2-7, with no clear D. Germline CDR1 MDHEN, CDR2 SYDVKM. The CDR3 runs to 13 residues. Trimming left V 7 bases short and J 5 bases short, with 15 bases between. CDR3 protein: CASTLTGRDEQYF. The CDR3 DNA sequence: TGTGCCAGCACCCTAACCGGACGTGACGAGCAGTACTTC.

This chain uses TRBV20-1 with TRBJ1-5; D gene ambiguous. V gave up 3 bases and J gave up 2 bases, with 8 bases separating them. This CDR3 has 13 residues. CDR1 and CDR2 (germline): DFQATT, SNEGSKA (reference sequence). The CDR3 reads CSARLMGNQPQHF. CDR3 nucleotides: TGCAGTGCTAGGCTAATGGGCAATCAGCCCCAGCATTTT.

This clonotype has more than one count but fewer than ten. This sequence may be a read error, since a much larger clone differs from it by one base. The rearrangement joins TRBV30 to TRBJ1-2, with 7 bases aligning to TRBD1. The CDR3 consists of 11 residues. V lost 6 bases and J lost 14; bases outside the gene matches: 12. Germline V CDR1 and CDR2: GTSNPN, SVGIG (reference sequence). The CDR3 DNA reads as TGTGCCTGCCGCTCGACAGGGCGTAAGACCTTC. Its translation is CACRSTGRKTF.

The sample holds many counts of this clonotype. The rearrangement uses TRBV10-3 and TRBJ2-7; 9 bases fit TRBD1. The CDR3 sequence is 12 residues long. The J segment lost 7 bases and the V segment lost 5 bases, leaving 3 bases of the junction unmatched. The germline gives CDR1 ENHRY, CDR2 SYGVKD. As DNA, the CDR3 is TGTGCCATCAGTCTTGACAGGGGGGAGCAGTACTTC. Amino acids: CAISLDRGEQYF.